The text below deals with one T cell receptor (beta chain). Under the authors' procedure: The authors estimated nucleated cell counts from reference gene primer amplification. The repertoire was sequenced with immunoSEQ multiplex PCR; TCRdb's copy has only in-frame clones and lacks some. V, J and clone size reflect that table, while D and trimming were determined from the DNA. The sample has 150,000 to 200,000 clones, around 92% seen once. The data stem from a study of blood T cell repertoires in COVID-19. On the study more broadly: The United States, Italy and Spain were the sources of the acute and convalescent COVID-19 samples. T cells, B-cell-depleted T cells, or PBMCs supplied cDNA or gDNA.

The CDR3 totals 14 residues. Germline lookup yields CDR1 SGHRS and CDR2 YFSETQ. V shed 0 bases and J shed 10 bases, with 14 bases lying between them. Sequenced: peripheral blood. The V gene is TRBV5-1, the J gene TRBJ1-5; the D gene is possibly TRBD1 (6 bases). This clonotype was sampled from a man aged 55 to 69 with acute or convalescent COVID-19. In DNA, the CDR3 is TGCGCCAGCAGCTTGGCCGGGGGGCAGCATCCCCAGCATTTT. Translation: CASSLAGGQHPQHF.